This T cell receptor beta chain comes out of a study of human T cells and chemical hapten exposure. Original analysis: The median was roughly 100,000 TCRs per sample, ranging about 20,000 to 690,600. TCRdb independently ran MiXCR on the RACE reads; one entry per CDR3 protein. TCRdb's processing, not the authors' own work, is the source of the V and J calls. The sample includes about 40,000 distinct CDR3 sequences, about 3.5% of them seen just once. Time point defined: patch test 2, 6 weeks after DPC sensitization. Treatment reported: therapeutic diphenylcyclopropenone sensitization with weekly scalp DPC. This clonotype was detected ten times or more. Germline-derived CDR1 and CDR2 are MNHEY and SVGAGI. There are 13 residues in the CDR3. The ends were cut back, 2 bases at V and 0 bases at J, with 5 bases in the middle.

This clonotype was sampled from a man aged 35-49 years with alopecia areata. Some clones in this sample may be carry-over from other donors' samples. Sequenced here: whole blood, sampled in connection with sensitization to the hapten diphenylcyclopropenone (DPC). This chain joins TRBV6-5 and TRBJ2-7; D is uncertain. The CDR3 protein is CASSYPGSYEQYF. The CDR3 DNA follows: TGTGCCAGCAGTTACCCCGGCTCCTACGAGCAGTACTTC.